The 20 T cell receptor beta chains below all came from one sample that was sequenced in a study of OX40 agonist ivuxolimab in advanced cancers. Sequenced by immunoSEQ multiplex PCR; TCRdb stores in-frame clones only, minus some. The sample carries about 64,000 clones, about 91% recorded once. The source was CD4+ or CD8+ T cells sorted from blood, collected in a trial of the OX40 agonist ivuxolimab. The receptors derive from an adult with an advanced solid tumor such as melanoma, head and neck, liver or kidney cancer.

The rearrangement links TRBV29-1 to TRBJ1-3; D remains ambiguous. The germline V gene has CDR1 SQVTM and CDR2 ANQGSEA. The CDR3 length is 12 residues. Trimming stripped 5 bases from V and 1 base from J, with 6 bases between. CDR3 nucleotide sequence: TGCAGCGTTACGGGGTCTGGAAACACCATATATTTT. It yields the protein CSVTGSGNTIYF. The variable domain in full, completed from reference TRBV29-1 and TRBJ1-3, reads SAVISQKPSRDICQRGTSLTIQCQVDSQVTMMFWYRQQPGQSLTLIATANQGSEATYESGFVIDKFPISRPNLTFSTLTVSNMSPEDSSIYLCSVTGSGNTIYFGEGSWLTVV.

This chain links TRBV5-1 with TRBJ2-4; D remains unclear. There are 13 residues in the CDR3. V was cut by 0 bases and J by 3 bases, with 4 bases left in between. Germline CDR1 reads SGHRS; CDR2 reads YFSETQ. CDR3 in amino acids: CASSLGDKNIQYF. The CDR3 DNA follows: TGCGCCAGCAGCTTGGGAGACAAAAACATTCAGTACTTC.

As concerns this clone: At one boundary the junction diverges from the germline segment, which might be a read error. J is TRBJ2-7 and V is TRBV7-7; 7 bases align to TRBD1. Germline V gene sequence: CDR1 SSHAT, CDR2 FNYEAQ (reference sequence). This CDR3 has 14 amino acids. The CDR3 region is CASSPTTGSYEQYF. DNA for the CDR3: TGTGCTAGCAGCCCAACGACAGGGTCCTACGAGCAGTACTTC.

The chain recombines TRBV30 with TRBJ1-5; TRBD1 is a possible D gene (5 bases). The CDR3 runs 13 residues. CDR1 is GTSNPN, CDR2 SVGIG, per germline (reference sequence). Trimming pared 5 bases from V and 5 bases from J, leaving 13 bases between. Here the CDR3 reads CAWARGPDQPQHF. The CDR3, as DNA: TGTGCCTGGGCTAGGGGCCCCGATCAGCCCCAGCATTTT. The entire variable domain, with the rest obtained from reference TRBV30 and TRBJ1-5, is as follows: SQTIHQWPATLVQPVGSPLSLECTVEGTSNPNLYWYRQAAGRGLQLLFYSVGIGQISSEVPQNLSASRPQDRQFILSSKKLLLSDSGFYLCAWARGPDQPQHFGDGTRLSIL.

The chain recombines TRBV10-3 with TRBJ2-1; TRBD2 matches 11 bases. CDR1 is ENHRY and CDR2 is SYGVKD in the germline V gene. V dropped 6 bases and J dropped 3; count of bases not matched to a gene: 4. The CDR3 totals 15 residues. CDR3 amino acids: CAIRSTSGNYNEQFF. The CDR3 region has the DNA TGTGCCATCAGATCGACTAGCGGGAACTACAATGAGCAGTTCTTC.

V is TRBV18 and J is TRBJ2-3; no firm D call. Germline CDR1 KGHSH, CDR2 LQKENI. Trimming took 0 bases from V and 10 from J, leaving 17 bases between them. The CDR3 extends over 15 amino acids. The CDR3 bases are TGTGCCAGCTCACCACCGTCTGGCCACGAATCCGCGCAGTATTTT. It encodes CASSPPSGHESAQYF.

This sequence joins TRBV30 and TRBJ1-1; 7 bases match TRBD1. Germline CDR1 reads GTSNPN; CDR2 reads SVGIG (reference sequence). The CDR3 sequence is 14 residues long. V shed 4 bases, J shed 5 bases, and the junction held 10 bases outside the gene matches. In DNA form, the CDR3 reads TGTGCCTGGAACGGAGGGGGCAAGAAGACTGAAGCTTTCTTT. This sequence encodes CAWNGGGKKTEAFF.

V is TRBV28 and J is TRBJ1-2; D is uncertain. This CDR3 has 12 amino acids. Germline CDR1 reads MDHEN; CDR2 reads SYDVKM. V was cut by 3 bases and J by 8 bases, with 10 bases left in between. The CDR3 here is CASSFGRRGYTF. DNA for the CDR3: TGTGCCAGCAGTTTTGGAAGAAGGGGCTACACCTTC.

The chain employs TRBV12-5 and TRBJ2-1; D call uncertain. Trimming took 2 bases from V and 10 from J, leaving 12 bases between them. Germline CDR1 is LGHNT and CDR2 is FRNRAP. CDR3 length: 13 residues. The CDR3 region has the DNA TGTGCTAGTGGTTTGTCCCCCCGGCAGGAGCAGTTCTTC. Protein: CASGLSPRQEQFF.

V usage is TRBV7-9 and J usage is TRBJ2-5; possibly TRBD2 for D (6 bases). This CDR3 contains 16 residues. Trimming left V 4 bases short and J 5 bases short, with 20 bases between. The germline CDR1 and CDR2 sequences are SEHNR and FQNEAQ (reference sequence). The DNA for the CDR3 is TGTGCCAGCAGCTCCCGGGGGAGGACTGGGACGGAGACCCAGTACTTC. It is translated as CASSSRGRTGTETQYF.

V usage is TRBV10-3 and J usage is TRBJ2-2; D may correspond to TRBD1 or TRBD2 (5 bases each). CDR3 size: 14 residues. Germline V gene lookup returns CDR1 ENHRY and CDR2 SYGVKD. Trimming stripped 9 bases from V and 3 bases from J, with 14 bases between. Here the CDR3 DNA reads TGTGCCATGGCCGGGACGGAGGACACCGGGGAGCTGTTTTTT. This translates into CAMAGTEDTGELFF.

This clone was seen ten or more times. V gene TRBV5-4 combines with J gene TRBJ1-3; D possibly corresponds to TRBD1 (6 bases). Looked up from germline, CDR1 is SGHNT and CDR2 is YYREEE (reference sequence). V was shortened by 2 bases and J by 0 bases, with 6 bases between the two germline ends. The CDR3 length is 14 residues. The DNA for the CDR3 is TGTGCCAGCAGCTTACAGGGCTCTGGAAACACCATATATTTT. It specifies CASSLQGSGNTIYF.

CDR3 sequence reads: CASSVGANSGNTIYF. In DNA, the CDR3 is TGTGCCAGCAGCGTCGGGGCGAACTCTGGAAACACCATATATTTT. This chain links TRBV7-6 with TRBJ1-3; TRBD1 might be the D (5 bases). The V and J ends lost 5 bases and 0 bases respectively, with 11 bases between them. Germline-derived CDR1 and CDR2 are SGHVS and FNYEAQ. This CDR3 contains 15 residues. Full variable domain (remainder filled in from reference TRBV7-6 and TRBJ1-3): GAGVSQSPRYKVTKRGQDVALRCDPISGHVSLYWYRQALGQGPEFLTYFNYEAQQDKSGLPNDRFSAERPEGSISTLTIQRTEQRDSAMYRCASSVGANSGNTIYFGEGSWLTVV.

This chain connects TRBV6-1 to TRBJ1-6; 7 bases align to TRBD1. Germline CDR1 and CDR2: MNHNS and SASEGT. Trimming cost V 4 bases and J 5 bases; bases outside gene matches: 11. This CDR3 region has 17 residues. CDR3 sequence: CASSGGNRDRNNSPLHF. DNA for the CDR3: TGTGCCAGCAGTGGTGGGAACCGGGACAGAAATAATTCACCCCTCCACTTT.

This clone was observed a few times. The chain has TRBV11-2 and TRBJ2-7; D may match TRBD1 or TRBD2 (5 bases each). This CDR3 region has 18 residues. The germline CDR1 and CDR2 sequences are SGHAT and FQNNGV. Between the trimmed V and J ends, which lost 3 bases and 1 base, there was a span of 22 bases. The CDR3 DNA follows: TGTGCCAGCAGCTTTCGGCGACAGACTAATGAAAAGTCCTACGAGCAGTACTTC. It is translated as CASSFRRQTNEKSYEQYF.

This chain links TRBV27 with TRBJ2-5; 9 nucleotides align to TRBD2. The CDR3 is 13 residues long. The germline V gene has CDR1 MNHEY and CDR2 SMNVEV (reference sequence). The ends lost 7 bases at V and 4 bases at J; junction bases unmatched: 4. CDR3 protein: CASMRAGGETQYF. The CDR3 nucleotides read TGTGCCAGCATGAGAGCGGGGGGAGAGACCCAGTACTTC.

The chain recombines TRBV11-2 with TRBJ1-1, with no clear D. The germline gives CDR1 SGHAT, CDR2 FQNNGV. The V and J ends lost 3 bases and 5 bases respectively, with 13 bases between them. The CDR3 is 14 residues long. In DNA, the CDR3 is TGTGCCAGCAGCTTTAGGCATGGGGAAACTGAAGCTTTCTTT. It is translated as CASSFRHGETEAFF.

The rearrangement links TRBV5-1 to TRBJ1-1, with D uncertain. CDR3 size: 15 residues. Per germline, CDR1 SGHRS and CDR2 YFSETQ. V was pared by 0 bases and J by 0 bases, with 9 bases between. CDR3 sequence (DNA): TGCGCCAGCAGCTTGGTACAGCTCCTGAACACTGAAGCTTTCTTT. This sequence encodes CASSLVQLLNTEAFF. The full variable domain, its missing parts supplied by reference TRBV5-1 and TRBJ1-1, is KAGVTQTPRYLIKTRGQQVTLSCSPISGHRSVSWYQQTPGQGLQFLFEYFSETQRNKGNFPGRFSGRQFSNSRSEMNVSTLELGDSALYLCASSLVQLLNTEAFFGQGTRLTVV.

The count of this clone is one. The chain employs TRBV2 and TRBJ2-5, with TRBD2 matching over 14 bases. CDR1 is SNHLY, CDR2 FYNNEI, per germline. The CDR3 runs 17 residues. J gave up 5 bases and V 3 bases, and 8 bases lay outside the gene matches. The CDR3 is CASSDWTSGGFGETQYF. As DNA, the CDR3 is TGTGCCAGCAGTGATTGGACTAGCGGGGGGTTCGGTGAGACCCAGTACTTC.

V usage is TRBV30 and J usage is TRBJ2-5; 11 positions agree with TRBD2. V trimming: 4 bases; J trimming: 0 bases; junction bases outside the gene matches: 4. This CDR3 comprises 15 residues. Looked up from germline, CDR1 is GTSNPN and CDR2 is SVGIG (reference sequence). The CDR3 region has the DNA TGTGCCTGGACACCGGGACTAGCGGACCAAGAGACCCAGTACTTC. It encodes CAWTPGLADQETQYF.